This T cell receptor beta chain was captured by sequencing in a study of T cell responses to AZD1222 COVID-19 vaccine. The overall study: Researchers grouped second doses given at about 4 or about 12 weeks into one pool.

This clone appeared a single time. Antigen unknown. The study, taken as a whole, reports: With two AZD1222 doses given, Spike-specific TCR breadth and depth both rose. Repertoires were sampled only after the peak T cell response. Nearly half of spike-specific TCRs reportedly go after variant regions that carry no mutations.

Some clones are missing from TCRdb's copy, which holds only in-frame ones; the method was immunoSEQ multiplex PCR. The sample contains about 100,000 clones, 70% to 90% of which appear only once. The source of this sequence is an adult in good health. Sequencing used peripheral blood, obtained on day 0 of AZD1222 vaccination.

The CDR3 protein is CASSFSPAGGYNEQFF. CDR3 bases: TGCGCCAGCAGCTTTTCCCCGGCGGGGGGGTACAATGAGCAGTTCTTC. The J gene is TRBJ2-1, the V gene TRBV5-1, with 9 bases aligning to TRBD2. Germline V CDR1 and CDR2: SGHRS, YFSETQ. Trimming removed 2 bases from V and 4 bases from J; junction bases left unmatched: 7. There are 16 residues in the CDR3.